Shown below are 6 T cell receptor beta chains from a single sample sequenced in a study of cytomegalovirus exposure and HLA in healthy donors. The protocol was immunoSEQ multiplex PCR, while the TCRdb copy is restricted to in-frame clones and leaves out a portion. The table records 200,000 or so clones, about nine tenths of them present only once. The sample was PBMCs. These receptors were obtained from a woman aged 18-29 years in good health and CMV-seropositive.

The J gene is TRBJ2-7, the V gene TRBV7-9; 8 bases fit TRBD1. The CDR3 sequence is 17 residues long. V lost 4 bases, J lost 3 bases, and 14 bases stayed unmatched. Germline V gives CDR1 SEHNR, CDR2 FQNEAQ (reference sequence). CDR3 sequence: CASSSGQEGFGNYEQYF. DNA of the CDR3: TGTGCCAGCAGCTCGGGACAGGAGGGATTTGGGAACTACGAGCAGTACTTC.

The rearrangement uses TRBV5-1 and TRBJ2-1, with 10 nucleotides matching TRBD2. Germline V gene sequence: CDR1 SGHRS, CDR2 YFSETQ. This CDR3 has 17 amino acids. V lost 0 bases to trimming and J lost 0 bases; unmatched junction nucleotides: 3. CDR3 bases: TGCGCCAGCAGCTTGGCTTCTAGCGGGGGCTCCTACAATGAGCAGTTCTTC. Encoded protein: CASSLASSGGSYNEQFF.

The chain employs TRBV4-1 and TRBJ2-3, with TRBD2 identical over 9 bases. Germline-derived CDR1 and CDR2 are MGHRA and YSYEKL. The CDR3 is 15 amino acids. V lost 6 bases to trimming and J lost 5 bases; unmatched junction nucleotides: 9. Here the CDR3 DNA reads TGCGCCAGCAGTGCATCGGGACTAGCTGGAGATACGCAGTATTTT. Translation: CASSASGLAGDTQYF.

This clone was seen only once. This chain connects TRBV5-1 to TRBJ2-4, with 11 positions matching TRBD2. Germline lookup yields CDR1 SGHRS and CDR2 YFSETQ. V lost 4 bases, J lost 9 bases, and 12 bases stayed unmatched. The CDR3 sequence is 16 residues long. Here the CDR3 DNA reads TGCGCCAGCAGCCCCATAGCGGGAGGGAATCGGGGCATTCAGTACTTC. It codes for CASSPIAGGNRGIQYF.

V gene TRBV10-2 combines with J gene TRBJ1-5; TRBD1 is a possible D gene (6 bases). Trimming removed 4 bases at V and 5 bases at J, with 9 bases between. CDR3 length: 13 amino acids. Looked up from germline, CDR1 is WSHSY and CDR2 is SAAADI. CDR3 residues: CASSVPGDQPQHF. The CDR3 bases are TGCGCCAGCAGTGTCCCAGGGGATCAGCCCCAGCATTTT.

The chain carries TRBV27 and TRBJ2-7; no reliable D call. Germline CDR1 is MNHEY and CDR2 is SMNVEV (reference sequence). The CDR3 loop spans 13 amino acids. Trimming cost V 1 base and J 2 bases, with 6 bases left between them. The CDR3 loop is CASSLYAAYEQYF. CDR3 bases: TGTGCCAGCAGTTTATACGCGGCCTACGAGCAGTACTTC.